Each of the 19 T cell receptor beta chains below was sequenced from the same sample in a study of identical twins. TCRdb used MiXCR to reprocess the 5' RACE reads, holding one entry per CDR3 protein. The table has 600,000 to 700,000 distinct CDR3 sequences, roughly 20% seen once. The same sample was also used in a study of T cells expressing NK-cell markers.

Sequencing was performed on PBMCs. Every receptor here comes from a woman younger than 30 in good health.

V usage is TRBV5-6 and J usage is TRBJ1-5; tentative D call: TRBD1 (5 bases). The CDR3 is made up of 12 amino acids. Per germline, CDR1 SGHDT and CDR2 YYEEEE. V was shortened by 5 bases and J by 10 bases, with 13 bases between the two germline ends. The CDR3 DNA reads as TGTGCCAGCAGTTCCGGGACCCATCCCCAGCATTTT. It is translated as CASSSGTHPQHF.

V usage is TRBV5-1 and J usage is TRBJ2-5; the D gene is possibly TRBD2 (5 bases). Deletions cut 6 bases from V and 2 bases from J, with 11 bases between. CDR1 is SGHRS and CDR2 is YFSETQ in the germline V gene. The CDR3 has 13 amino acids. CDR3 protein: CASKEVTQETQYF. The CDR3 region has the DNA TGCGCCAGCAAGGAGGTCACACAAGAGACCCAGTACTTC.

This clonotype has a handful of counts. V usage is TRBV30 and J usage is TRBJ2-1; 10 nucleotides match TRBD2. The CDR3 contains 15 residues. Germline trimming cut 4 bases from V and 5 bases from J; bases unmatched to any gene: 8. The germline CDR1 and CDR2 sequences are GTSNPN and SVGIG (reference sequence). CDR3 DNA sequence: TGTGCCTGGAACAGAGCGGGAGGGCGTAACAATGAGCAGTTCTTC. Translation gives CAWNRAGGRNNEQFF.

This clonotype was counted many times. The chain is built from TRBV2 and TRBJ2-2; either TRBD1 or TRBD2 may supply D (5 bases each). Trimming took off 6 bases at V and 6 bases at J, with 8 bases between the two ends. Germline values: CDR1 SNHLY, CDR2 FYNNEI. The CDR3 is 12 amino acids. The CDR3 loop reads CASRRGPGELFF. DNA of the CDR3: TGTGCCAGCAGAAGGGGACCCGGGGAGCTGTTTTTT.

This clonotype was found a few times. The rearrangement uses TRBV7-2 and TRBJ2-3; D is uncertain. Trimming took 4 bases from V and 3 from J, leaving 11 bases between them. Germline-derived CDR1 and CDR2 are SGHTA and FQGNSA. CDR3 length: 14 amino acids. CDR3 protein: CASSSDRQTDTQYF. DNA of the CDR3: TGTGCCAGCAGCTCCGACCGCCAGACAGATACGCAGTATTTT.

The DNA of the CDR3 is TGCGCCAGCAGCTTGGTACAATCTTACGAGCAGTACTTC. It translates to CASSLVQSYEQYF. The chain recombines TRBV5-1 with TRBJ2-7; no definite D call. The CDR3 runs 13 residues. Trimming took 0 bases from V and 4 from J, leaving 8 bases between them. Germline V gene lookup returns CDR1 SGHRS and CDR2 YFSETQ.

The CDR3 is CASSASGGTVYDTQYF. CDR3 sequence (DNA): TGTGCCAGCAGCGCCTCAGGGGGGACAGTTTATGATACGCAGTATTTT. The chain links TRBV9 to TRBJ2-3; possible D gene TRBD1, 7 bases. This CDR3 has 16 amino acids. Germline lookup yields CDR1 SGDLS and CDR2 YYNGEE. The germline V and J ends were trimmed by 3 bases and 6 bases, with 20 bases remaining between them.

There are many counts of this clonotype. This rearrangement joins TRBV7-9 to TRBJ2-3; no firm D call. Germline V gene lookup returns CDR1 SEHNR and CDR2 FQNEAQ (reference sequence). Between the trimmed V and J ends, which lost 1 base and 3 bases, there was a span of 8 bases. This CDR3 is 14 amino acids long. The CDR3 DNA is TGTGCCAGCAGCTTAGTGGCGTCGACAGATACGCAGTATTTT. Translation: CASSLVASTDTQYF.

This clonotype was observed many times. This rearrangement joins TRBV6-1 to TRBJ2-5, with 7 positions matching TRBD2. Germline CDR1 MNHNS, CDR2 SASEGT. V lost 6 bases and J lost 5; bases outside the gene matches: 6. The CDR3 length is 13 residues. CDR3 nucleotides: TGTGCCAGCAGGGTCGGGGGAGGGGAGACCCAGTACTTC. Translated: CASRVGGGETQYF.

The rearrangement links TRBV14 to TRBJ2-7, with TRBD2 identical over 12 bases. CDR3 length equals 18 residues. Unmatched junction bases numbered 9, after V lost 0 bases and J lost 3 bases. The germline V gene has CDR1 SGHDN and CDR2 FVKESK. The DNA of the CDR3 is TGTGCCAGCAGCCAAGATAGAAGACTAGCGGGGGTGATCTACGAGCAGTACTTC. Amino acids: CASSQDRRLAGVIYEQYF.

This clonotype was recorded a few times. The V gene is TRBV2, the J gene TRBJ2-4, with TRBD1 identical over 9 bases. Germline V gene data show CDR1 as SNHLY and CDR2 as FYNNEI. The CDR3 loop spans 14 amino acids. After removal of 11 bases from V and 6 bases from J, the junction contained 11 bases not matched to a gene. CDR3 in amino acids: CAFPTGQGLNIQYF. CDR3 nucleotide sequence: TGTGCCTTTCCAACGGGACAGGGTTTAAACATTCAGTACTTC.

This chain connects TRBV20-1 to TRBJ1-4, with D maybe TRBD1 (6 bases). The V gene's germline CDR1 is DFQATT and CDR2 SNEGSKA (reference sequence). V lost 6 bases and J 7 bases, leaving 12 bases between the germline ends. The CDR3 runs 12 residues. The CDR3 nucleotides read TGCAGTGCCTCTCGACAGGCTGAAAAACTGTTTTTT. As protein: CSASRQAEKLFF.

This clonotype has more than one count but fewer than ten. The CDR3 is CSVAYRESEAFF. As DNA, the CDR3 is TGCAGCGTTGCCTACAGGGAGTCTGAAGCTTTCTTT. The chain couples TRBV29-1 to TRBJ1-1; the D gene is possibly TRBD1 (6 bases). The germline V and J ends were trimmed by 4 bases and 6 bases, with 12 bases remaining between them. Germline values: CDR1 SQVTM, CDR2 ANQGSEA. This CDR3 region has 12 residues.

V and J are TRBV12-3 or TRBV12-4 and TRBJ2-7, with D possibly matching TRBD1 (7 bases). The CDR3 has 14 residues. V was pared by 4 bases and J by 3 bases, with 13 bases between. The CDR3 DNA is TGTGCCAGCAGTTACAGGGGAGGTAACTACGAGCAGTACTTC. Translation: CASSYRGGNYEQYF.

This clonotype was picked up many times. The genes are TRBV5-1 and TRBJ1-1, with unresolved D. Germline lookup yields CDR1 SGHRS and CDR2 YFSETQ. Trimming took off 5 bases at V and 0 bases at J, with 8 bases between the two ends. This CDR3 has 13 amino acids. The CDR3 sequence is CASREEMNTEAFF. CDR3 bases: TGCGCCAGCAGAGAAGAGATGAACACTGAAGCTTTCTTT.

Only a few counts were recorded for this clonotype. The V and J genes are TRBV20-1 and TRBJ2-5; 9 bases agree with TRBD2. The CDR3 totals 15 residues. The trim removed 2 bases at V and 7 bases at J, leaving 11 bases unmatched. Germline V CDR1 and CDR2: DFQATT, SNEGSKA (reference sequence). CDR3 sequence reads: CSARLIAGVRGTQYF. CDR3 sequence (DNA): TGCAGTGCTAGACTAATAGCGGGAGTAAGGGGGACCCAGTACTTC.

There are a few counts of this clonotype. In nucleotides, the CDR3 is TGCAGTGCTAGAGCCTTAGCGGGGGGGGCCTACAATGAGCAGTTCTTC. It codes for CSARALAGGAYNEQFF. J is TRBJ2-1 and V is TRBV20-1, with 11 bases that match TRBD2. Germline CDR1 is DFQATT and CDR2 is SNEGSKA (reference sequence). Germline trimming cut 1 base from V and 2 bases from J; bases unmatched to any gene: 4. The CDR3 is 16 residues long.

The chain has TRBV12-3 or TRBV12-4 and TRBJ2-5, with TRBD1 matching 9 bases. The CDR3 sequence is 15 residues long. J gave up 5 bases and V 4 bases, and 8 bases lay outside the gene matches. The CDR3 region has the DNA TGTGCCAGCAGTTGGGGACAGGGCAGCTGGGAGACCCAGTACTTC. It specifies CASSWGQGSWETQYF.

The gene calls are TRBV10-3 and TRBJ1-2; possibly TRBD1 for D (6 bases). V lost 6 bases, J lost 10 bases, and 24 bases lay in between. Per the germline V gene, CDR1 is ENHRY and CDR2 is SYGVKD. CDR3 length: 15 residues. The CDR3, as DNA: TGTGCCATCAGGCCAGCCGCCGGGACACCACTGGCCTACACCTTC. Amino acid sequence: CAIRPAAGTPLAYTF.